The rows below give T cell receptor beta chains drawn from one sample of a study of T cells expressing NK-cell markers. After re-calling the 5' RACE reads, TCRdb lists one entry per CDR3 protein, DNA absent. Reported are about 550,000 distinct CDR3 sequences; the ten largest clones contain approximately 3.6%. Sequenced material: blood T cells: a sorted CD56 or NKG2C T cell subset, CD4+ or CD8+ T cells, or bulk PBMC T cells (not recorded which). These TCRs come from a man aged 18-30 years in good health. The CDR3 runs from the conserved cysteine through the conserved F or W.

V	J	CDR3
TRBV29-1	TRBJ1-2	CSVEDRDRGGYGYTF
TRBV20-1	TRBJ2-5	CSARDGTNVQETQYF
TRBV20-1	TRBJ2-1	CSASRDRDNEQFF
TRBV16	TRBJ1-4	CASSQVLGEKLFF
TRBV20-1	TRBJ1-1	CSARDWAGTGASGTEAFF
TRBV29-1	TRBJ2-1	CSVERVDRGSENEQFF
TRBV6-4	TRBJ1-5	CASSDIRRRLTSHQPQHF
TRBV29-1	TRBJ2-1	CSVVGGSVYNEQFF
TRBV10-3	TRBJ2-1	CAISTLDRNEQFF
TRBV7-2	TRBJ2-4	CASSPLSGLAKNIQYF
TRBV4-1	TRBJ2-5	CASSHDSSGETQYF
TRBV27	TRBJ2-1	CATRGIINEQFF
TRBV24-1	TRBJ2-1	CATSDRSGRNNEQFF
TRBV18	TRBJ2-4	CASSPGQDIQYF
TRBV28	TRBJ1-5	CASIQQGLGNQPQHF
TRBV20-1	TRBJ1-5	CSARGDRIQHF
TRBV28	TRBJ2-6	CASSLSLAKSGANVLTF
TRBV5-1	TRBJ2-1	CASSLASGRASNEQFF
TRBV6-2/TRBV6-3	TRBJ2-6	CASSYSPGQGPLSGANVLTF
TRBV20-1	TRBJ1-2	CSAPAIASPSYGYTF
TRBV20-1	TRBJ2-5	CSALDRRGQETQYF
TRBV18	TRBJ2-6	CASSLLDGTGANVLTF
TRBV5-1	TRBJ2-5	CASSLDGRGQETQYF
TRBV5-1	TRBJ2-2	CASSLGLAGGRDTGELFF
TRBV12-5	TRBJ1-1	CASGSGTVTEAFF
TRBV6-2/TRBV6-3	TRBJ1-1	CASTEYGEAFF
TRBV28	TRBJ2-4	CASRVGVPMAAKNIQYF
TRBV10-3	TRBJ2-5	CAISAGSADETQYF
TRBV14	TRBJ2-5	CASSQATGIKTQYF
TRBV5-1	TRBJ2-5	CASSSTPEGETQYF
TRBV5-1	TRBJ2-7	CASRTGGPTDYEQYF
TRBV5-1	TRBJ2-2	CASKEGLSTGELFF
TRBV5-1	TRBJ2-7	CASSLARSYEQYF
TRBV20-1	TRBJ2-2	CSARDLQGAAGELFF
TRBV20-1	TRBJ2-5	CSASAGWGNQYF
TRBV10-3	TRBJ2-1	CAIRTSPPGNEQFF
TRBV11-2	TRBJ2-6	CASSLVQRSGANVLTF
TRBV5-1	TRBJ1-1	CASSPRTNTEAFF
TRBV5-1	TRBJ2-5	CASEPGGGETQYF
TRBV20-1	TRBJ1-6	CSVHGTGVNSPLHF
TRBV5-1	TRBJ2-3	CASSLSRGTDTQYF
TRBV10-3	TRBJ2-3	CAISESVVEGTDTQYF
TRBV12-3/TRBV12-4	TRBJ2-1	CASAGDRDNEQFF
TRBV7-2	TRBJ2-7	CASRSKPGQGPYF
TRBV10-3	TRBJ2-1	CAIREPRNGNEQFF
TRBV12-3/TRBV12-4	TRBJ1-3	CASSPSGQSGNTIYF
TRBV18	TRBJ2-2	CASSPLAGEAGELFF
TRBV20-1	TRBJ2-1	CSARDRVQGMGNEQFF
TRBV5-1	TRBJ2-7	CASSSIDGTYEQYF
TRBV3-1	TRBJ2-2	CASSGDTNTGELFF
TRBV6-5	TRBJ1-1	CASSSGTGEAAEAFF
TRBV6-5	TRBJ2-1	CASSSSGPHGNEQFF
TRBV20-1	TRBJ2-4	CSAHLEGRRAKNIQYF
TRBV3-1	TRBJ1-5	CASSQADRDQPQHF
TRBV12-3/TRBV12-4	TRBJ2-7	CASSPWGGVYEQYF